The table lists the clone carrying this T cell receptor beta chain with many counts. Its cognate antigen is unknown. The germline V gene has CDR1 MNHEY and CDR2 SVGAGI. V was clipped by 5 bases and J by 4 bases; unmatched bases: 7. The CDR3 has 16 amino acids. This record belongs to a study of breast tumors, draining lymph nodes, adjacent tissues. TCRdb re-analysed the multiplex PCR reads in MiXCR, keeping a single row per CDR3 protein. The profile shows around 150,000 distinct CDR3 sequences, about 22% of them singletons. The lymph nodes were axillary draining lymph nodes from breast cancer patients. Notes on the study in general: Most tumor T cells seemingly derive from lymph node, then expand in tumor. Luminal-like breast cancer showed significantly higher tumor–nontumor repertoire similarity than basal-like.

The material sequenced was axillary lymph node tissue. The gene calls are TRBV6-5 and TRBJ2-1; 11 positions match TRBD2. This clonotype was sampled from a female donor with breast cancer. Some clones in this sample may be carry-over from other donors' samples. CDR3: CASSPSGTSGYNEQFF. Here the CDR3 DNA reads TGTGCCAGCAGTCCCTCCGGGACTAGCGGTTACAATGAGCAGTTCTTC.